This T cell receptor beta chain derives from a study of cytomegalovirus exposure and HLA in healthy donors. As to this clone: The target antigen is unknown.

Points from the study as a whole: Reportedly, fewer N-insertions than the roughly 600-donor mean appeared in an Asian-associated ancestry cluster in a later analysis. Reports credit the classifier with highly specific, highly sensitive diagnosis of cytomegalovirus status.

The CDR3 length is 15 residues. Germline-derived CDR1 and CDR2 are MGHRA and YSYEKL. Trimming removed 1 base at V and 3 bases at J, with 10 bases between. Primers included in the PCR were 60 Vbeta and 13 Jbeta primers. Original processing notes: Unique TCR beta chains totaled some 80 million in a later count, with roughly 11 million of them shared. Data came from immunoSEQ multiplex PCR; TCRdb stores just in-frame clones and leaves some out. V and J calls and clone size are given by that table; D and trimming were obtained from the DNA. The table includes around 150,000 clones, around four fifths detected once.

The V and J genes are TRBV4-1 and TRBJ1-5; D unclear. The sequence was collected from a female donor in good health and CMV-seronegative. Sequencing used PBMCs. The CDR3 here is CASSQGAVLNQPQHF. CDR3 sequence (DNA): TGCGCCAGCAGCCAAGGGGCAGTACTCAATCAGCCCCAGCATTTT.